Shown below are 19 T cell receptor beta chains from a single sample sequenced in a study of blood T cell repertoires in COVID-19. Sequencing was performed with immunoSEQ multiplex PCR; in TCRdb, only in-frame clones are kept and a portion is missing. Here the sample spans roughly 250,000 clones, about 73% being singletons. Specimen: peripheral blood. These receptors were obtained from a woman aged 80 or over with acute or convalescent COVID-19.

The rearrangement joins TRBV23-1 to TRBJ1-1; 9 nucleotides agree with TRBD1. TRBV23-1 is classed as an ORF, of uncertain function. The length of the CDR3 is 14 residues. V trimming: 5 bases; J trimming: 4 bases; junction bases outside the gene matches: 5. Here the CDR3 reads CASSSRDRVTEAFF. CDR3 coding DNA: TGCGCCAGCAGTTCCCGGGACAGGGTCACTGAAGCTTTCTTT.

This clone was observed a few times. This CDR3 is CASSWASTGVTGELFF. The CDR3 nucleotides read TGTGCCAGCAGTTGGGCATCAACGGGAGTTACCGGGGAGCTGTTTTTT. This chain links TRBV6-5 with TRBJ2-2, with D possibly matching TRBD2 (6 bases). The V gene's germline CDR1 is MNHEY and CDR2 SVGAGI. The CDR3 is 16 residues long. The V end was cut by 4 bases, the J end by 5 bases, with 17 bases between.

In this sample, this clone turned up a few times. This rearrangement joins TRBV10-1 to TRBJ1-1; D unresolved. With 9 bases removed from V and 5 bases from J, the gap between germline ends came to 16 bases. Germline V gene lookup returns CDR1 WNHNN and CDR2 SYGVQD (reference sequence). The CDR3 contains 13 residues. CDR3 loop: CASQGGLGTEAFF. CDR3 nucleotides: TGCGCCAGTCAAGGAGGGTTGGGGACTGAAGCTTTCTTT.

This chain joins TRBV29-1 and TRBJ2-7, with D tentatively TRBD1 (6 bases). This CDR3 has 11 amino acids. Germline loops: CDR1 SQVTM, CDR2 ANQGSEA. The V end lost 4 bases, the J end lost 4 bases, and 8 bases lay between the germline ends. The CDR3 DNA is TGCAGCGTTGTACAGGGATACGAGCAGTACTTC. This translates into CSVVQGYEQYF.

V is TRBV27 and J is TRBJ1-2; TRBD1 matches 7 bases. From germline, CDR1 is MNHEY and CDR2 SMNVEV (reference sequence). The V and J ends lost 4 bases and 4 bases, in that order; junction bases with no gene match: 9. This CDR3 is 15 amino acids long. CDR3 in amino acids: CASSSPETGTYGYTF. Written as DNA, the CDR3 is TGTGCCAGCAGTTCCCCCGAGACAGGGACCTATGGCTACACCTTC.

The table lists this clone with a count of one. The J gene is TRBJ2-5, the V gene TRBV6-6; perhaps TRBD2 as D (6 bases). CDR3 length: 14 residues. V was clipped by 0 bases and J by 2 bases, with 7 bases between them. CDR1 and CDR2 from the germline V gene are MNHNY and SVGAGI (reference sequence). The CDR3: CASSYSGLQETQYF. The CDR3 DNA sequence: TGTGCCAGCAGTTACTCGGGACTTCAAGAGACCCAGTACTTC.

This chain joins TRBV10-3 and TRBJ2-3, with TRBD2 matching over 10 bases. V lost 8 bases to trimming and J lost 3 bases; unmatched junction nucleotides: 8. CDR3 size: 15 residues. Germline V gene data show CDR1 as ENHRY and CDR2 as SYGVKD. The DNA for the CDR3 is TGTGCCATCGGAGCGGGAGGGCCGGGGACAGATACGCAGTATTTT. Translated, it gives CAIGAGGPGTDTQYF.

This clone was detected only once. The chain employs TRBV7-3 and TRBJ2-2, with 12 bases lining up with TRBD1. V gave up 5 bases and J gave up 7 bases; unmatched junction bases: 11. CDR1 SGHTA and CDR2 FQGTGA come from the germline V gene. The CDR3 spans 17 residues. This CDR3 reads CASSIPRGQGAGGELFF. The CDR3, as DNA: TGTGCCAGCAGCATCCCGAGGGGACAGGGGGCTGGCGGGGAGCTGTTTTTT.

The chain has TRBV5-6 and TRBJ2-7; TRBD1 matches 9 bases. The CDR3 sequence is 15 residues long. Unmatched junction bases numbered 4, after V lost 0 bases and J lost 3 bases. The germline V gene encodes CDR1 SGHDT and CDR2 YYEEEE. CDR3 sequence (DNA): TGTGCCAGCAGCTTGGCGGGACAGGGTTTCTACGAGCAGTACTTC. It yields the protein CASSLAGQGFYEQYF.

The chain has TRBV29-1 and TRBJ2-1; tentative D call: TRBD2 (7 bases). CDR1 is SQVTM and CDR2 is ANQGSEA in the germline V gene. CDR3 length: 13 amino acids. As DNA, the CDR3 is TGCAGTGCCCGGGGGGCGATGTCCCATGAGCAGTTCTTC. Protein sequence: CSARGAMSHEQFF.

The J gene is TRBJ1-3, the V gene TRBV21-1. TRBV21-1 is reported as a pseudogene. The CDR3 has 17 amino acids. The DNA of the CDR3 is TGTGCCAGCAGCAAGTCGGCCCGGGTCCCCTCTGGAAACACCATATATTTT. Translated, it gives CASSKSARVPSGNTIYF.

In this sample, this clone turned up a few times. The chain uses TRBV30 and TRBJ1-4; tentatively, D is TRBD1 (5 bases). V was shortened by 1 base and J by 8 bases, with 8 bases between the two germline ends. From germline, CDR1 is GTSNPN and CDR2 SVGIG (reference sequence). CDR3 length: 12 residues. CDR3 DNA sequence: TGTGCCTGGAGTGGGGGGGGAGAAAAACTGTTTTTT. Translating gives CAWSGGGEKLFF. Supplemented by reference TRBV30 and TRBJ1-4, the full variable domain reads SQTIHQWPATLVQPVGSPLSLECTVEGTSNPNLYWYRQAAGRGLQLLFYSVGIGQISSEVPQNLSASRPQDRQFILSSKKLLLSDSGFYLCAWSGGGEKLFFGSGTQLSVL.

This clone came up a few times. This chain joins TRBV6-1 and TRBJ2-7, with unresolved D. The CDR3 is 11 residues long. Germline V CDR1 and CDR2: MNHNS, SASEGT. Trimming took 3 bases from V and 3 from J, leaving 3 bases between them. As DNA, the CDR3 is TGTGCCAGCAGTGACAGCTACGAGCAGTACTTC. Its protein is CASSDSYEQYF.

This rearrangement joins TRBV6-2 or TRBV6-3 to TRBJ1-1; TRBD1 aligns across 7 bases. The CDR3 has 12 amino acids. The germline gives CDR1 MNHEY, CDR2 SVGEGT. With 6 bases clipped from V and 4 bases from J, the junction kept 2 bases outside the gene matches. CDR3 DNA: TGTGCCAGCAGCACAGGGGTCACTGAAGCTTTCTTT. Protein sequence: CASSTGVTEAFF.

The sample holds a few counts of this clone. The CDR3 DNA reads TGTGCCAGTAGGGCTCTGTCGGGGGAGGGTACGCAGTATTTT. It is translated as CASRALSGEGTQYF. The J gene is TRBJ2-3, the V gene TRBV19, with 7 bases fitting TRBD2. Trimming took 6 bases from V and 8 from J; bases not matched to a gene: 11. CDR1 is LNHDA and CDR2 is SQIVND in the germline V gene (reference sequence). The CDR3 has 14 residues.

This chain joins TRBV5-6 and TRBJ1-6, with D tentatively TRBD1 (5 bases). The CDR3 is 14 residues long. V lost 0 bases and J 9 bases, leaving 10 bases between the germline ends. CDR1 is SGHDT and CDR2 is YYEEEE in the germline V gene. CDR3: CASSLDRLSSPLHF. DNA for the CDR3: TGTGCCAGCAGCTTGGACAGGCTCAGTTCACCCCTCCACTTT. The whole variable domain, filled in from reference TRBV5-6 and TRBJ1-6, reads DAGVTQSPTHLIKTRGQQVTLRCSPKSGHDTVSWYQQALGQGPQFIFQYYEEEERQRGNFPDRFSGHQFPNYSSELNVNALLLGDSALYLCASSLDRLSSPLHFGNGTRLTVT.

This sequence joins TRBV11-2 and TRBJ2-7; D remains unclear. Germline V gene lookup returns CDR1 SGHAT and CDR2 FQNNGV. V lost 1 base and J lost 2, with 12 bases in between. CDR3 length: 15 residues. CDR3 sequence (DNA): TGTGCCAGCAGCTTAGGTCCGGGTGCCCCCTACGAGCAGTACTTC. Amino acids: CASSLGPGAPYEQYF.

The chain has TRBV3-1 (or the pseudogene TRBV3-2) and TRBJ1-2; no definite D call. The CDR3 is 13 amino acids. Trimming removed 4 bases at V and 2 bases at J, with 8 bases between. Germline loops: CDR1 LGHDT, CDR2 YNNKEL (reference sequence). CDR3 amino acids: CASSRTENYGYTF. DNA for the CDR3: TGTGCCAGCAGCCGTACAGAAAACTATGGCTACACCTTC.

This clone was recorded only once. V is TRBV6-1 and J is TRBJ1-5, with 8 bases fitting TRBD1. Unmatched junction bases numbered 4, after V lost 1 base and J lost 8 bases. The CDR3 is 14 amino acids. Germline V CDR1 and CDR2: MNHNS, SASEGT. This CDR3 reads CASSEGTGSKPQHF. In DNA form, the CDR3 reads TGTGCCAGCAGTGAAGGGACAGGGAGTAAGCCCCAGCATTTT.